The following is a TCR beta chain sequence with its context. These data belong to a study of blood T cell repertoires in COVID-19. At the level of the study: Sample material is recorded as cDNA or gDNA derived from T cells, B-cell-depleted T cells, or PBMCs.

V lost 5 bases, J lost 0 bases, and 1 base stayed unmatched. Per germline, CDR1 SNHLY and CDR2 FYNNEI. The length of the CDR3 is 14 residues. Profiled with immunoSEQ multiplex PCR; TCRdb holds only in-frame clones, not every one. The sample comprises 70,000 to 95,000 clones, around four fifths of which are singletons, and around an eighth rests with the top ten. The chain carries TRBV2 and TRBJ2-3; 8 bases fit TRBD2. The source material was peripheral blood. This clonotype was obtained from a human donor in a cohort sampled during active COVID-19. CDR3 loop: CASSPGGSTDTQYF. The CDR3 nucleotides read TGTGCCAGCAGTCCGGGGGGGAGCACAGATACGCAGTATTTT.